These T cell receptor beta chains were read from a single sample in a study of T cells in Graves' hyperthyroidism and ophthalmopathy. MiXCR was run by TCRdb on the multiplex PCR reads, yielding one entry per CDR3 protein. The data contain nearly 600,000 distinct CDR3 sequences, approximately 15% of them seen just once; the ten biggest clones take up 5.8%. The sequenced sample consisted of blood. The source of these receptors is a woman aged 25-40 years with Graves' hyperthyroidism that later progressed to Graves' ophthalmopathy. CDR3s include the opening cysteine and the closing phenylalanine or tryptophan. Each record gives: J gene, D gene, clone size, V gene, CDR3 DNA, CDR3 protein. The D gene is left open where the match is weak. Only some rows state a clone size, as once, few, many or a class for expanded clones.

J: TRBJ2-1; D: -; size: many; V: TRBV28; DNA: TGTGCCAGCAGTTTAACTGTCACCTCCTACAATGAGCAGTTCTTC; CDR3: CASSLTVTSYNEQFF
J: TRBJ2-3; D: -; size: many; V: TRBV20-1; DNA: TGCAGCCACAAGGAGAGCACAGATACGCAGTATTTT; CDR3: CSHKESTDTQYF
J: TRBJ2-7; D: TRBD1; size: few; V: TRBV27; DNA: TGTGCCAGCAGTTTATCCGGGACAGGGTTTAACTACGAGCAGTACTTC; CDR3: CASSLSGTGFNYEQYF
J: TRBJ2-1; D: TRBD1; size: many; V: TRBV28; DNA: TGTGCCAGCAGTTTATTGGGACCGGGACAGGGATCAGTGGGGCAGTTCTTC; CDR3: CASSLLGPGQGSVGQFF
J: TRBJ1-5; D: TRBD1; size: many; V: TRBV24-1; DNA: TGTGCCACCAGTGATTTAACAGGGGATCAGCCCCAGCATTTT; CDR3: CATSDLTGDQPQHF
J: TRBJ1-4; D: -; size: -; V: TRBV11-1; DNA: TGTGCCAGTAGTATCCGCCAGGGACTAAATGAAAAACTGTTTTTT; CDR3: CASSIRQGLNEKLFF
J: TRBJ2-7; D: TRBD2; size: few; V: TRBV3-1; DNA: TGTGCCAGCAGCCAAGAATGGCGGGAGGGTTACGAGCAGTACTTC; CDR3: CASSQEWREGYEQYF
J: TRBJ2-7; D: TRBD1; size: many; V: TRBV19; DNA: TGTGCCAGTAGTATAGGCCGGGACAGGGCCCCCTACGAGCAGTACTTC; CDR3: CASSIGRDRAPYEQYF
J: TRBJ2-3; D: TRBD2; size: many; V: TRBV11-2; DNA: TGTGCCAGCAGCTCCTCCCGGATAGCGGGATTGGTAGATACGCAGTATTTT; CDR3: CASSSSRIAGLVDTQYF
J: TRBJ1-2; D: -; size: many; V: TRBV7-2; DNA: TGTGCCAGCAGCTTAGGGGAAGGAGATGGCTACACCTTC; CDR3: CASSLGEGDGYTF
J: TRBJ1-5; D: -; size: -; V: TRBV28; DNA: TGTGCCAGCAGTCCAACAGGGAGCCGGCAGCCCCAGCATTTT; CDR3: CASSPTGSRQPQHF
J: TRBJ2-5; D: TRBD1; size: many; V: TRBV11-2; DNA: TGTGCCAGCTCAAGGGACAGAGAAGAGACCCAGTACTTC; CDR3: CASSRDREETQYF
J: TRBJ1-1; D: -; size: many; V: TRBV19; DNA: TGTGCCAGTAGTATCTCCCTGGGGGCGAACACTGAAGCTTTCTTT; CDR3: CASSISLGANTEAFF
J: TRBJ2-7; D: -; size: -; V: TRBV7-2; DNA: TGTGCCAGCAGCTTAAGCCGCCTATCCAACTACGAGCAGTACTTC; CDR3: CASSLSRLSNYEQYF
J: TRBJ1-6; D: -; size: -; V: TRBV30; DNA: TGTGCCTGGGGACCGAGGACAGCTATCCTCTCGGGCGGTAATTCACCCCTCCACTTT; CDR3: CAWGPRTAILSGGNSPLHF
J: TRBJ2-3; D: -; size: few; V: TRBV20-1; DNA: TGCAGTGCCCCCCCCATCTTTAGCACAGATACGCAGTATTTT; CDR3: CSAPPIFSTDTQYF
J: TRBJ1-1; D: -; size: many; V: TRBV29-1; DNA: TGCAGCGTCTACAGAGCCGACACTGAAGCTTTCTTT; CDR3: CSVYRADTEAFF
J: TRBJ1-1; D: -; size: many; V: TRBV10-3; DNA: TGTGCCATCAGTGGGTCCACGGGCAGGGGACTCACTGAAGCTTTCTTT; CDR3: CAISGSTGRGLTEAFF
J: TRBJ2-7; D: TRBD1; size: many; V: TRBV2; DNA: TGTGCCAGCAGAGACGCGAACAGGGGAAAGTCCTACGAGCAGTACTTC; CDR3: CASRDANRGKSYEQYF
J: TRBJ2-1; D: -; size: few; V: TRBV19; DNA: TGTGCCAGTAGTGAACAGGGGGGGTATGAGCAGTTCTTC; CDR3: CASSEQGGYEQFF
J: TRBJ1-5; D: -; size: few; V: TRBV11-2; DNA: TGTGCCAGCAGCTTAGTTGCGGGGTACGGTAGCAATCAGCCCCAGCATTTT; CDR3: CASSLVAGYGSNQPQHF
J: TRBJ1-2; D: -; size: -; V: TRBV7-3; DNA: TGTGCCAGCAGCTTAAGAACCGATTCCCCCCTTGGCTACACCTTC; CDR3: CASSLRTDSPLGYTF
J: TRBJ1-1; D: -; size: few; V: TRBV20-1; DNA: TGCAGTGCTAGAGGGGGCAGGGGTCAATTGAACACTGAAGCTTTCTTT; CDR3: CSARGGRGQLNTEAFF
J: TRBJ2-5; D: -; size: many; V: TRBV18; DNA: TGTGCCAGCTCACCAAACAGGGCCGACGGAGAGACCCAGTACTTC; CDR3: CASSPNRADGETQYF
J: TRBJ1-5; D: -; size: few; V: TRBV27; DNA: TGTGCCAGCAGTTTGGGGGGGGGCAGCAGTCAGCCCCAGCATTTT; CDR3: CASSLGGGSSQPQHF
J: TRBJ1-6; D: -; size: many; V: TRBV30; DNA: TGTGCCTGTGGGCGGACTAATTCACCCCTCCACTTT; CDR3: CACGRTNSPLHF
J: TRBJ2-2; D: -; size: -; V: TRBV7-2; DNA: TGTGCCAGCAGCTTAGCCTCTAGCGTCCCCGGGGAGCTGTTTTTT; CDR3: CASSLASSVPGELFF
J: TRBJ1-5; D: TRBD1; size: many; V: TRBV28; DNA: TGTGCCAGCAGTCCACCCACAGGGACAGGGCAGCCCCAGCATTTT; CDR3: CASSPPTGTGQPQHF
J: TRBJ2-7; D: TRBD2; size: many; V: TRBV30; DNA: TGTGCCTGGAGTGCGGGACTAGCTACCGAGCAGTACTTC; CDR3: CAWSAGLATEQYF
J: TRBJ2-7; D: -; size: many; V: TRBV2; DNA: TGTGCCAGCAGCGGCGAAACCTACGAGCAGTACTTC; CDR3: CASSGETYEQYF
J: TRBJ2-1; D: -; size: many; V: TRBV3-1; DNA: TGTGCCAGCAGCCAAGATCTGGGAGGCTCCTACAATGAGCAGTTCTTC; CDR3: CASSQDLGGSYNEQFF
J: TRBJ2-1; D: TRBD2; size: many; V: TRBV2; DNA: TGTGCCAGCAGTGAACCCAGCGGGGGCTACAATGAGCAGTTCTTC; CDR3: CASSEPSGGYNEQFF
J: TRBJ2-3; D: -; size: -; V: TRBV11-2; DNA: TGTGCCAGCACCCCTCAAATACAGGGACTCACAGATACGCAGTATTTT; CDR3: CASTPQIQGLTDTQYF
J: TRBJ1-1; D: -; size: -; V: TRBV27; DNA: TGTGCCAGCATAGCCGCCCGAGCATTGAACACTGAAGCTTTCTTT; CDR3: CASIAARALNTEAFF
J: TRBJ1-2; D: -; size: many; V: TRBV7-2; DNA: TGTGCCAGCAGCCCAATCTTGGTTAACTATGGCTACACCTTC; CDR3: CASSPILVNYGYTF
J: TRBJ2-5; D: -; size: few; V: TRBV6-1; DNA: TGTGCCAGCAGACTCAGGGACCATCAAGAGACCCAGTACTTC; CDR3: CASRLRDHQETQYF
J: TRBJ2-7; D: -; size: many; V: TRBV4-3; DNA: TGCGCCAGCAGCGAAAGAGAGGGTCAAGGCGAGCAGTACTTC; CDR3: CASSEREGQGEQYF
J: TRBJ2-7; D: -; size: many; V: TRBV30; DNA: TGTGCCTGGAGTGTAAGCGGACATCTGAGAAACTACGAGCAGTACTTC; CDR3: CAWSVSGHLRNYEQYF
J: TRBJ1-3; D: -; size: few; V: TRBV12-3/TRBV12-4; DNA: TGTGCCAGCAGTTTTCAACCGGGAAACACCATATATTTT; CDR3: CASSFQPGNTIYF